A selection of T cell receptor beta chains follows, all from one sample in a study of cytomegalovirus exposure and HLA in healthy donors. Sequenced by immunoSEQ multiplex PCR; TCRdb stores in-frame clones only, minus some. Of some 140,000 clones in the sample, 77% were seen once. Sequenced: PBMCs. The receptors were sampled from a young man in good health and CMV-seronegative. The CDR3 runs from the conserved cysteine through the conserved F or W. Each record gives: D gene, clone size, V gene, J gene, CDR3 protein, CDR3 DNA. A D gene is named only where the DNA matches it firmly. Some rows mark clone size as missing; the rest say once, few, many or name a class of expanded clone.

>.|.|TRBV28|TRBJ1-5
CASSFENNQPQHF
TGTGCCAGCAGTTTCGAGAACAATCAGCCCCAGCATTTT
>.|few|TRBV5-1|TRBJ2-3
CASSLAVIPDTQYF
TGCGCCAGCAGCTTGGCGGTGATACCCGATACGCAGTATTTT
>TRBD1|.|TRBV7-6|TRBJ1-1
CASSLEGTGAEAFF
TGTGCCAGCAGCTTAGAGGGAACAGGGGCTGAAGCTTTCTTT
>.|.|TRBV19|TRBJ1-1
CASSLKRGTEAFF
TGTGCCAGTAGTCTAAAAAGGGGGACTGAAGCTTTCTTT
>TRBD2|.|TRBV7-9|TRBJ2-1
CASSTRTRSYNEQFF
TGTGCCAGCAGCACCCGGACTAGATCCTACAATGAGCAGTTCTTC
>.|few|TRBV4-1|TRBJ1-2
CASSQPATNTGSRITF
TGCGCCAGCAGCCAACCCGCGACCAATACAGGCTCCCGTATCACCTTC
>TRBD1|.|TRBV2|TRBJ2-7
CASRPGQGPYEQYF
TGTGCCAGCAGACCGGGACAGGGACCCTACGAGCAGTACTTC
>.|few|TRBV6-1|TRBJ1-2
CASSETTLNYGYTF
TGTGCCAGCAGTGAAACAACCCTTAACTATGGCTACACCTTC
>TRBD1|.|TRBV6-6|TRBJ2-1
CASSDRTGPNEQFF
TGTGCCAGCAGTGACCGGACAGGGCCCAATGAGCAGTTCTTC
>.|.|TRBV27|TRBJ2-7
CASSLMAAAYEQYF
TGTGCCAGCAGTTTAATGGCGGCAGCCTACGAGCAGTACTTC
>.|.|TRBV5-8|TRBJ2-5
CASSSGEGRNQETQYF
TGTGCCAGCAGCTCGGGTGAGGGCAGAAACCAAGAGACCCAGTACTTC
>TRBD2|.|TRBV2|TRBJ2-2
CASRTKGLAGGPVGELFF
TGTGCCAGCAGGACAAAGGGACTAGCGGGAGGGCCTGTCGGGGAGCTGTTTTTT
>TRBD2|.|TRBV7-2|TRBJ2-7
CASSLGTSGAVYEQYF
TGTGCCAGCAGCTTAGGAACTAGCGGGGCCGTCTACGAGCAGTACTTC
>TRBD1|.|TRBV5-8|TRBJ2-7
CASSLLSGTGKYYEQYF
TGTGCCAGCAGCTTGCTTTCCGGGACAGGGAAGTATTACGAGCAGTACTTC
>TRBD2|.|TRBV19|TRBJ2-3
CAASSPMLAGIPDTQYF
TGTGCCGCCAGTAGTCCTATGCTAGCGGGGATCCCTGATACGCAGTATTTT
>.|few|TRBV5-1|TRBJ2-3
CASSFGQDTQYF
TGCGCCAGCAGCTTCGGACAGGATACGCAGTATTTT
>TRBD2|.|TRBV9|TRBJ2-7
CASSVTSGASYEQYF
TGTGCCAGCAGCGTCACTAGCGGGGCCTCCTACGAGCAGTACTTC
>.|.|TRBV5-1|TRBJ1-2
CASSPEWQGGYGYTF
TGCGCCAGCAGCCCCGAGTGGCAGGGCGGCTATGGCTACACCTTC
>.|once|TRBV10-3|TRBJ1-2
CAISEGVGRGYGYTF
TGTGCCATCAGTGAAGGGGTGGGTAGAGGCTATGGCTACACCTTC
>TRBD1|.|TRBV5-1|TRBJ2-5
CASSLGLRQGLQETQYF
TGCGCCAGCAGCTTGGGCCTTCGACAGGGGCTCCAAGAGACCCAGTACTTC
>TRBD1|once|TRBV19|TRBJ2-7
CASSIEKGTGLCEQYF
TGTGCCAGTAGTATAGAAAAGGGGACAGGGCTCTGCGAGCAGTACTTC
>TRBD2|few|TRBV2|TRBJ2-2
CASRETSGRSGELFF
TGTGCCAGCAGAGAGACTAGCGGGAGGTCCGGGGAGCTGTTTTTT
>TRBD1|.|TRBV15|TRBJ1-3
CATSYPGGPGTIYF
TGTGCCACCAGCTACCCAGGGGGCCCTGGCACCATATATTTT
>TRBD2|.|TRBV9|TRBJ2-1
CASSIRLAGGEEQFF
TGTGCCAGCAGCATAAGACTAGCGGGAGGTGAGGAGCAGTTCTTC
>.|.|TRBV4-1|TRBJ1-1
CASSQDSQGRTEAFF
TGCGCCAGCAGCCAAGACTCCCAGGGAAGAACTGAAGCTTTCTTT
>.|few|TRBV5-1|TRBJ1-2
CASSLSGADGYTF
TGCGCCAGCAGCTTGTCTGGGGCGGATGGCTACACCTTC
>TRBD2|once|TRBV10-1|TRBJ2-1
CASSGKTSGDYNEQFF
TGCGCCAGCAGTGGAAAGACTAGCGGGGATTACAATGAGCAGTTCTTC
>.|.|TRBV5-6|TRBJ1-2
CASSFMATGNYGYTF
TGTGCCAGCAGCTTTATGGCAACAGGGAACTATGGCTACACCTTC
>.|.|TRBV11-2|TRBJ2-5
CASSYKGGRWETQYF
TGTGCCAGCAGCTATAAGGGGGGGAGGTGGGAGACCCAGTACTTC